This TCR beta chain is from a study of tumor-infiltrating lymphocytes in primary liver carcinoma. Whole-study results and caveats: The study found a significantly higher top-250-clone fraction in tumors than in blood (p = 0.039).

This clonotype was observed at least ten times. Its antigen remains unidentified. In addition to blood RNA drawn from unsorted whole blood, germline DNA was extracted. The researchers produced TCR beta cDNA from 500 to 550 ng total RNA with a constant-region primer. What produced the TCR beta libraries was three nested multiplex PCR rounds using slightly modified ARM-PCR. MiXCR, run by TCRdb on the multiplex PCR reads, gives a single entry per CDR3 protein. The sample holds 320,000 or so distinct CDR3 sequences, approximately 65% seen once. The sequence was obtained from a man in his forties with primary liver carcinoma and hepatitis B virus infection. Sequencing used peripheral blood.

CDR3 DNA sequence: TGTGCCAGCAGCTCACAGGGGGATAGCAATCAGCCCCAGCATTTT. Protein: CASSSQGDSNQPQHF. This chain links TRBV11-2 with TRBJ1-5, with 8 bases lining up with TRBD1. Unmatched junction bases numbered 2, after V lost 4 bases and J lost 0 bases. The CDR3 has 15 amino acids. Per the germline V gene, CDR1 is SGHAT and CDR2 is FQNNGV.